These 20 T cell receptor beta chains share one sample of origin, sequenced in a study of T-cell memory formation after mild COVID-19. TCRdb passed the 5' RACE reads through MiXCR, listing each CDR3 protein once. The sample contains some 88,000 distinct CDR3 sequences, about 23% of which appear only once. Sample: PBMCs or a T cell subset sorted from them (not recorded which). Receptors were obtained from a man aged 18 to 29 who had mild COVID-19 (a few samples of this study predate the infection). Cell type and time point are not known.

The chain combines TRBV4-1 with TRBJ2-3; a possible D gene is TRBD2 (5 bases). Germline V gives CDR1 MGHRA, CDR2 YSYEKL. Trimming removed 2 bases at V and 6 bases at J, with 12 bases between. The CDR3 totals 14 residues. The CDR3 DNA reads TGCGCCAGCAGCCAACGAAGGGAGCAGGATACGCAGTATTTT. The encoded protein is CASSQRREQDTQYF.

In its sample, this clonotype was seen a few times. The chain employs TRBV6-1 and TRBJ2-7; D is unresolved. Germline V gene data show CDR1 as MNHNS and CDR2 as SASEGT. Trimming pared 2 bases from V and 1 base from J, leaving 3 bases between. The CDR3 consists of 12 residues. CDR3 protein: CASSEQSYEQYF. The DNA for the CDR3 is TGTGCCAGCAGTGAACAATCCTACGAGCAGTACTTC.

The rearrangement uses TRBV6-5 and TRBJ2-7; D remains ambiguous. V gave up 7 bases and J gave up 3 bases, with 7 bases separating them. Germline-derived CDR1 and CDR2 are MNHEY and SVGAGI. This CDR3 has 11 amino acids. The CDR3, as DNA: TGTGCCAGCACAGGAGACTACGAGCAGTACTTC. Its protein product is CASTGDYEQYF.

The chain carries TRBV6-2 or TRBV6-3 and TRBJ1-5; D remains ambiguous. This CDR3 region has 15 residues. The ends were cut back, 6 bases at V and 0 bases at J, with 12 bases in the middle. The V gene's germline CDR1 is MNHEY and CDR2 SVGEGT. Here the CDR3 reads CASRMPQHSNQPQHF. The CDR3 nucleotides are TGTGCCAGCAGGATGCCTCAGCATAGCAATCAGCCCCAGCATTTT.

This chain uses TRBV7-6 with TRBJ2-1, with D tentatively TRBD1 (5 bases). V was clipped by 8 bases and J by 6 bases, with 14 bases between them. Germline CDR1 and CDR2: SGHVS and FNYEAQ. The CDR3 runs to 13 residues. The CDR3 is CASVSAGPNEQFF. CDR3 bases: TGTGCCAGCGTAAGCGCAGGGCCCAATGAGCAGTTCTTC.

The V gene is TRBV7-6, the J gene TRBJ1-6; D perhaps matches TRBD1 (5 bases). Germline CDR1 SGHVS, CDR2 FNYEAQ. The CDR3 is 15 amino acids. Trimming left V 5 bases short and J 1 base short, with 9 bases between. The DNA for the CDR3 is TGTGCCAGCAGCCCCCGGGGGTCCTATAATTCACCCCTCCACTTT. As protein: CASSPRGSYNSPLHF.

The chain has TRBV2 and TRBJ2-3; D is perhaps TRBD1 or TRBD2 (5 bases each). The CDR3 contains 17 residues. Germline assignment: CDR1 SNHLY and CDR2 FYNNEI. V lost 0 bases, J lost 7 bases, and 20 bases lay in between. In DNA, the CDR3 is TGTGCCAGCAGTGAAGCCCAAAGGGGACCGGATGGGAATACGCAGTATTTT. Protein sequence: CASSEAQRGPDGNTQYF.

The genes are TRBV4-1 and TRBJ1-5; TRBD1 is a possible D gene (5 bases). V gave up 4 bases and J gave up 7 bases, with 14 bases separating them. Germline lookup yields CDR1 MGHRA and CDR2 YSYEKL. The CDR3 consists of 14 residues. CDR3 sequence: CASSPPWGDQPQHF. Here the CDR3 DNA reads TGCGCCAGCAGCCCCCCCTGGGGGGACCAGCCCCAGCATTTT.

This clonotype was seen only a few times. V usage is TRBV7-8 and J usage is TRBJ2-7; 7 bases agree with TRBD1. The J segment lost 2 bases and the V segment lost 5 bases, leaving 9 bases of the junction unmatched. This CDR3 is 15 amino acids long. The germline CDR1 and CDR2 sequences are SGHVS and FQNEAQ. DNA of the CDR3: TGTGCCAGCAGCCTCCGGACAGGAGAGACCTACGAGCAGTACTTC. Its protein is CASSLRTGETYEQYF.

Written as DNA, the CDR3 is TGTGCCAGCAGCCGGACCGGGGGGCACAATGAGCAGTTCTTC. It translates to CASSRTGGHNEQFF. V and J are TRBV5-6 and TRBJ2-1; possibly TRBD2 for D (7 bases). The ends were cut back, 4 bases at V and 5 bases at J, with 13 bases in the middle. From germline, CDR1 is SGHDT and CDR2 YYEEEE. The CDR3 runs to 14 residues. The entire variable domain, with the rest obtained from reference TRBV5-6 and TRBJ2-1, is as follows: DAGVTQSPTHLIKTRGQQVTLRCSPKSGHDTVSWYQQALGQGPQFIFQYYEEEERQRGNFPDRFSGHQFPNYSSELNVNALLLGDSALYLCASSRTGGHNEQFFGPGTRLTVL.

The sample holds a few counts of this clonotype. The chain carries TRBV5-1 and TRBJ2-5; D remains unclear. The length of the CDR3 is 14 residues. CDR1 is SGHRS, CDR2 YFSETQ, per germline. Trimming cost V 0 bases and J 0 bases, with 6 bases left between them. The CDR3 region has the DNA TGCGCCAGCAGCTTGGGTTACAACCAAGAGACCCAGTACTTC. Its translation: CASSLGYNQETQYF.

The CDR3: CASSGFNFRGEQYF. Written as DNA, the CDR3 is TGTGCCAGCAGCGGATTTAACTTCAGGGGCGAGCAGTACTTC. The chain combines TRBV7-9 with TRBJ2-7, with D possibly being TRBD1 (6 bases). The germline gives CDR1 SEHNR, CDR2 FQNEAQ (reference sequence). V lost 5 bases to trimming and J lost 6 bases, with 17 bases between them. This CDR3 has 14 residues. The full variable domain, in which reference TRBV7-9 and TRBJ2-7 provide the parts outside the CDR3, is DTGVSQNPRHKITKRGQNVTFRCDPISEHNRLYWYRQTLGQGPEFLTYFQNEAQLEKSRLLSDRFSAERPKGSFSTLEIQRTEQGDSAMYLCASSGFNFRGEQYFGPGTRLTVT.

This rearrangement joins TRBV20-1 to TRBJ2-3; possible D gene TRBD2, 6 bases. CDR1 and CDR2 from the germline V gene are DFQATT and SNEGSKA (reference sequence). Trimming pared 0 bases from V and 5 bases from J, leaving 27 bases between. The CDR3 contains 19 residues. CDR3 amino acids: CSARDERVMASVRIDTQYF. The CDR3 coding sequence is TGCAGTGCTAGAGATGAGAGGGTCATGGCTAGCGTGCGGATAGATACGCAGTATTTT.

This clonotype was observed a few times. Here the CDR3 reads CASSQPVEQYV. CDR3 DNA sequence: TGTGCCAGCAGCCAACCGGTTGAGCAGTACGTC. The chain recombines TRBV4-2 with TRBJ2-7, with D hard to call. V shed 2 bases and J shed 7 bases, with 6 bases lying between them. Per the germline V gene, CDR1 is LGHNA and CDR2 is YNFKEQ. There are 11 residues in the CDR3.

The V gene is TRBV27, the J gene TRBJ1-5; perhaps TRBD1 as D (6 bases). The CDR3 runs to 16 residues. Looked up from germline, CDR1 is MNHEY and CDR2 is SMNVEV (reference sequence). V lost 2 bases to trimming and J lost 4 bases, with 15 bases between them. CDR3 region: CASSLLRGGLNQPQHF. The CDR3 DNA sequence: TGTGCCAGCAGTTTACTTAGGGGGGGGCTAAATCAGCCCCAGCATTTT.

The rearrangement uses TRBV6-5 and TRBJ1-6; D gene ambiguous. The germline V and J ends were trimmed by 4 bases and 1 base, with 14 bases remaining between them. From germline, CDR1 is MNHEY and CDR2 SVGAGI. This CDR3 is built from 17 residues. CDR3 region: CASSSLGWRSYNSPLHF. CDR3 sequence (DNA): TGTGCCAGCAGTTCCCTCGGTTGGCGTTCCTATAATTCACCCCTCCACTTT.

The chain couples TRBV5-4 to TRBJ2-7; TRBD1 matches 8 bases. The CDR3 sequence is 14 residues long. CDR1 and CDR2 from the germline V gene are SGHNT and YYREEE (reference sequence). V lost 3 bases, J lost 1 base, and 3 bases stayed unmatched. The CDR3 sequence: CASSYTGGSYEQYV. The DNA of the CDR3 is TGTGCCAGCAGCTATACAGGGGGGTCCTACGAGCAGTACGTC.

The chain joins TRBV7-2 to TRBJ1-1, with D possibly matching TRBD1 (5 bases). The germline V gene has CDR1 SGHTA and CDR2 FQGNSA. The CDR3 runs 13 residues. The V and J ends lost 4 bases and 7 bases respectively, with 13 bases between them. Here the CDR3 reads CASSSRWGFEAFF. In DNA form, the CDR3 reads TGTGCCAGCAGCTCCCGTTGGGGGTTTGAAGCTTTCTTT.

The chain is built from TRBV7-6 and TRBJ1-6; tentatively, D is TRBD1 (6 bases). Germline CDR1 and CDR2: SGHVS and FNYEAQ. V shed 5 bases and J shed 6 bases, with 11 bases lying between them. The CDR3 consists of 14 residues. The CDR3 coding sequence is TGTGCCAGCAGCCCGACAGGATTTAATTCACCCCTCCACTTT. Translated: CASSPTGFNSPLHF.

This clonotype was counted a few times. The rearrangement links TRBV4-1 to TRBJ2-7; the match to TRBD1 covers 9 bases. The CDR3 has 14 amino acids. V trimming: 4 bases; J trimming: 2 bases; junction bases outside the gene matches: 3. The germline CDR1 and CDR2 sequences are MGHRA and YSYEKL. CDR3 coding DNA: TGCGCCAGCAGCCTGACAGGGGGTACCTACGAGCAGTACGTC. Protein product: CASSLTGGTYEQYV.